One and the same sample provided the 10 T cell receptor beta chains below, sequenced in a study of blood T cell repertoires in COVID-19. Generated by immunoSEQ multiplex PCR, the TCRdb table keeps only in-frame clones and is missing some. The table shows 200,000 to 250,000 clones, with around 83% occurring only once. Sequenced material: peripheral blood. The receptors here all came from a woman between 50 and 59 years old with COVID-19, enrolled during active disease.

This chain joins TRBV25-1 and TRBJ2-6; D is undetermined. This CDR3 comprises 13 residues. Trimming pared 0 bases from V and 5 bases from J, leaving 2 bases between. In germline, CDR1 is MGHDK, CDR2 SYGVNS. CDR3 loop: CASSEYRANVLTF. The DNA of the CDR3 is TGTGCCAGCAGTGAATATAGGGCCAACGTCCTGACTTTC. The variable domain in full, with the rest retrieved from reference TRBV25-1 and TRBJ2-6, is EADIYQTPRYLVIGTGKKITLECSQTMGHDKMYWYQQDPGMELHLIHYSYGVNSTEKGDLSSESTVSRIRTEHFPLTLESARPSHTSQYLCASSEYRANVLTFGAGSRLTVL.

The rearrangement joins TRBV6-6 to TRBJ2-7; 8 bases line up with TRBD2. The CDR3 length is 14 residues. The V gene end was trimmed by 4 bases and the J gene end by 7 bases; junction bases not matched to a gene: 9. Germline CDR1 and CDR2: MNHNY and SVGAGI (reference sequence). Written as DNA, the CDR3 is TGTGCCAGCAGTTCTGTCGGGGGGGCCCGGGAGCAGTACGTC. Translating it yields CASSSVGGAREQYV.

CDR3 in amino acids: CASSQVGGYSTDTQYF. The CDR3 DNA reads as TGTGCCAGCAGCCAAGTCGGCGGTTATAGCACAGATACGCAGTATTTT. This sequence joins TRBV4-2 and TRBJ2-3; D not resolved. With 1 base removed from V and 0 bases from J, the gap between germline ends came to 11 bases. CDR3 size: 16 residues. Germline CDR1 is LGHNA and CDR2 is YNFKEQ.

The chain recombines TRBV6-5 with TRBJ2-2; D is uncertain. The V and J ends lost 2 bases and 1 base respectively, with 8 bases between them. This CDR3 is built from 15 residues. Germline CDR1 is MNHEY and CDR2 is SVGAGI. The CDR3 nucleotides read TGTGCCAGCAGTTACAGGCAGGTGAACACCGGGGAGCTGTTTTTT. Its protein product is CASSYRQVNTGELFF.

This chain uses TRBV19 with TRBJ2-6; D not certain. The germline V and J ends were trimmed by 4 bases and 0 bases, with 10 bases remaining between them. The CDR3 covers 16 residues. Germline V gene data show CDR1 as LNHDA and CDR2 as SQIVND (reference sequence). CDR3 protein: CASSRRGDSGANVLTF. The CDR3 DNA follows: TGTGCCAGTAGTAGAAGAGGCGACTCTGGGGCCAACGTCCTGACTTTC.

The J gene is TRBJ2-5, the V gene TRBV11-2; D gene ambiguous. Trimming stripped 3 bases from V and 2 bases from J, with 10 bases between. The CDR3 has 14 amino acids. Germline CDR1 is SGHAT and CDR2 is FQNNGV. The CDR3 nucleotides read TGTGCCAGCAGCTTCGGTTTGTTACAAGAGACCCAGTACTTC. Translating it yields CASSFGLLQETQYF.

The chain links TRBV19 to TRBJ2-2, with 8 nucleotides matching TRBD1. Losses at the gene ends were 5 bases for V and 8 bases for J; bases not matched to a gene: 4. The germline CDR1 and CDR2 sequences are LNHDA and SQIVND (reference sequence). The CDR3 runs 13 residues. CDR3 nucleotide sequence: TGTGCCAGTAGTTCGACAGGGGCGGGGGAGCTGTTTTTT. It yields the protein CASSSTGAGELFF.

This rearrangement joins TRBV19 to TRBJ1-5; D gene uncertain. The ends were cut back, 1 base at V and 3 bases at J, with 4 bases in the middle. The CDR3 is 13 residues long. Germline CDR1 is LNHDA and CDR2 is SQIVND (reference sequence). Here the CDR3 reads CASSIALNQPQHF. The CDR3 DNA reads as TGTGCCAGTAGTATAGCCCTCAATCAGCCCCAGCATTTT.

This clone was detected once. Written as DNA, the CDR3 is TGTGCCAGTAGTGTAGGGGCGTCATACGAGCAGTACGTC. Translating gives CASSVGASYEQYV. The chain has TRBV19 and TRBJ2-7, with D tentatively TRBD1 (5 bases). The CDR3 loop spans 13 amino acids. V was pared by 5 bases and J by 4 bases, with 12 bases between. Germline assignment: CDR1 LNHDA and CDR2 SQIVND (reference sequence).

J is TRBJ1-2 and V is TRBV28; tentative D call: TRBD1 (6 bases). The CDR3 runs to 12 residues. Germline V gives CDR1 MDHEN, CDR2 SYDVKM. Trimming pared 7 bases from V and 7 bases from J, leaving 13 bases between. This chain's CDR3 is CASTRGGAGYTF. The CDR3 DNA is TGTGCCAGCACCCGTGGGGGGGCTGGCTACACCTTC.